These T cell receptor beta chains were read from a single sample in a study of spatial heterogeneity in lung cancer. MiXCR, run by TCRdb on the 5' RACE reads, gives a single entry per CDR3 protein. This table has some 96,000 distinct CDR3 sequences, nearly 4.5% appearing once. Sample: lung tumor tissue, taken at surgery. Every receptor here comes from a male donor with early-stage non-small cell lung cancer. CDR3s include the opening cysteine and the closing phenylalanine or tryptophan. The D gene is left open where the match is weak. A clone size is listed for some rows: how often the clone was seen (once, few, many), or a class if it is expanded.

TRBV20-1	-	TRBJ1-6	many	TGCAGTGCTATACAGGTTCAAAATTCACCCCTCCACTTT	CSAIQVQNSPLHF
TRBV28	-	TRBJ2-7	many	TGTGCCAGCAGTACACTAGGGCCCTACGAGCAGTACTTC	CASSTLGPYEQYF
TRBV6-6	-	TRBJ2-5	many	TGTGCCAGCAGTCATCGGCAAGAGACCCAGTACTTC	CASSHRQETQYF
TRBV6-5	TRBD1	TRBJ1-2	many	TGTGCCAGCAGTGAGACAGGGGATGGCTACACCTTC	CASSETGDGYTF
TRBV28	TRBD2	TRBJ2-5	-	TGTGCCAGCAGTAGACTAGCGGGGCCTGGGGAGACCCAGTACTTC	CASSRLAGPGETQYF
TRBV10-3	-	TRBJ2-7	many	TGTGCCATCGGTGGGCCGCCCACCTACGAGCAGTACTTC	CAIGGPPTYEQYF
TRBV6-2/TRBV6-3	TRBD2	TRBJ2-7	many	TGTGCCAGCAGTTTGCACGAGACTAGCGGTGTCCGCGAGCAGTACTTC	CASSLHETSGVREQYF
TRBV10-3	-	TRBJ2-5	-	TGTGCCATCTTGATAGAAGACGGGGCCCAGGAGACCCAGTACTTC	CAILIEDGAQETQYF
TRBV4-1	TRBD2	TRBJ2-1	-	TGCGCCAGCAGCCAACTAGCGGGAACAGCCTACAATGAGCAGTTCTTC	CASSQLAGTAYNEQFF
TRBV15	-	TRBJ2-7	many	TGTGCCACCAGCAGAGAAGGGACTCCACCTTTTTCCCACGAGCAGTACTTC	CATSREGTPPFSHEQYF
TRBV20-1	-	TRBJ2-1	many	TGCAGTGCTAGTGGTAGGGGCACTTACAATGAGCAGTTCTTC	CSASGRGTYNEQFF
TRBV12-3/TRBV12-4	TRBD1	TRBJ1-5	many	TGTGCCAGCAGCGTTATGTTTGACAGGGATGATCAGCCCCAGCATTTT	CASSVMFDRDDQPQHF
TRBV12-3/TRBV12-4	-	TRBJ2-7	few	TGTGCCAGCAGTTTCTTACTGAACGAGCAGTACTTC	CASSFLLNEQYF
TRBV12-3/TRBV12-4	TRBD2	TRBJ2-7	-	TGTGCCAGCAGCCCCAGCGGGAGCGGTTACGAGCAGTACTTC	CASSPSGSGYEQYF
TRBV29-1	-	TRBJ2-5	-	TGCAGCGTTGCCAGGGGAGGGACCCAGTACTTC	CSVARGGTQYF
TRBV28	-	TRBJ1-4	many	TGTGCCAGCAGTTTCTTTGCAACTAATGAAAAACTGTTTTTT	CASSFFATNEKLFF
TRBV6-1	-	TRBJ2-3	many	TGTGCCAGCAGTGAATTTATCCTCGGTGGCACAGATACGCAGTATTTT	CASSEFILGGTDTQYF
TRBV28	TRBD1	TRBJ2-7	many	TGTGCCAGCAGTTCTCCCACAGGGGCCTCCTACGAGCAGTACTTC	CASSSPTGASYEQYF
TRBV18	-	TRBJ2-1	-	TGTGCCAGCTCACCTCAACAGGTTAGCTCCTACAATGAGCAGTTCTTC	CASSPQQVSSYNEQFF
TRBV4-1	-	TRBJ1-1	few	TGCGCCAGCAGCGTGAACACTGAAGCTTTCTTT	CASSVNTEAFF
TRBV9	-	TRBJ2-2	many	TGTGCCAGCAGACCGGATAGTAACACCGGGGAGCTGTTTTTT	CASRPDSNTGELFF
TRBV7-9	-	TRBJ2-2	many	TGTGCCAGCAGCTTCAGGCAGTACACCGGGGAGCTGTTTTTT	CASSFRQYTGELFF